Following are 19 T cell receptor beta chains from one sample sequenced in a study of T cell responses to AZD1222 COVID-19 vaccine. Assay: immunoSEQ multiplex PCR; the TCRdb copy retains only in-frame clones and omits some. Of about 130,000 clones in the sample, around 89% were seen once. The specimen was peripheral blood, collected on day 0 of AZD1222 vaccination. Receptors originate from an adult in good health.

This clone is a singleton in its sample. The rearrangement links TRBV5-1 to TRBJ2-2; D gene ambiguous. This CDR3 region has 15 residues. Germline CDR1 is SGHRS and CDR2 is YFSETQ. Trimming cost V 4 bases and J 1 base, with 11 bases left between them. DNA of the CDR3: TGCGCCAGCAGCGGGAAGGGCTGGAACACCGGGGAGCTGTTTTTT. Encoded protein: CASSGKGWNTGELFF.

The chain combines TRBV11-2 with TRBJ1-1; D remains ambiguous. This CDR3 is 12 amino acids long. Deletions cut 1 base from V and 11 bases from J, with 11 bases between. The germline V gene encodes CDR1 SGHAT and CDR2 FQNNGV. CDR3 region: CASSLVSRRAFF. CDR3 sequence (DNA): TGTGCCAGCAGCTTAGTCAGCCGGAGGGCTTTCTTT.

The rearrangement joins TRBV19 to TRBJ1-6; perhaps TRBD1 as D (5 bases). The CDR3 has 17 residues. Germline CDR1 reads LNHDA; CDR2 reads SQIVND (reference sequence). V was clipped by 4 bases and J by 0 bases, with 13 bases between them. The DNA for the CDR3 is TGTGCCAGTAGTACCCGTCGACAGAGCTCCTATAATTCACCCCTCCACTTT. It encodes CASSTRRQSSYNSPLHF. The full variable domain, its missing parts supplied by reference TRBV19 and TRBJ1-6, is DGGITQSPKYLFRKEGQNVTLSCEQNLNHDAMYWYRQDPGQGLRLIYYSQIVNDFQKGDIAEGYSVSREKKESFPLTVTSAQKNPTAFYLCASSTRRQSSYNSPLHFGNGTRLTVT.

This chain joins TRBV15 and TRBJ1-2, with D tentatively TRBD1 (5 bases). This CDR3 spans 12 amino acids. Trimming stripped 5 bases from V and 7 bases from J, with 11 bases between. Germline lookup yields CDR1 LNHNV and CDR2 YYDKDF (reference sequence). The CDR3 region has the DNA TGTGCCACCAGCCACATCAGGGTTGGCTACACCTTC. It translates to CATSHIRVGYTF. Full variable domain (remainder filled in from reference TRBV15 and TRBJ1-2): DAMVIQNPRYQVTQFGKPVTLSCSQTLNHNVMYWYQQKSSQAPKLLFHYYDKDFNNEADTPDNFQSRRPNTSFCFLDIRSPGLGDTAMYLCATSHIRVGYTFGSGTRLTVV.

This chain's CDR3 is CASSPTGSGTPYNEQFF. The DNA for the CDR3 is TGTGCCAGCAGCCCAACGGGTAGCGGGACCCCCTACAATGAGCAGTTCTTC. V gene TRBV5-4 combines with J gene TRBJ2-1; 8 nucleotides align to TRBD2. The germline CDR1 and CDR2 sequences are SGHNT and YYREEE (reference sequence). The CDR3 sequence is 17 residues long. The junction had 11 bases not matched to a gene; V was cut back by 4 bases and J by 2 bases.

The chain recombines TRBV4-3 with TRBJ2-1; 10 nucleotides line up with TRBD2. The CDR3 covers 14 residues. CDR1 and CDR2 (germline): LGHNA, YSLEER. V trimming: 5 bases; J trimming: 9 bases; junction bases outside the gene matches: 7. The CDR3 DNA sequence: TGCGCCAGCAGCAACCTAGCGGGGGCCAGTGAGCAGTTCTTC. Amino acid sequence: CASSNLAGASEQFF.

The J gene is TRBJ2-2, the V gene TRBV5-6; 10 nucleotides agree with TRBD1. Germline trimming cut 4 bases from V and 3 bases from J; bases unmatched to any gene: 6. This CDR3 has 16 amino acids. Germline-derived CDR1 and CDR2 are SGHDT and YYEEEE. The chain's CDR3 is CASSRIGQGDTGELFF. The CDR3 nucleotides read TGTGCCAGCAGCCGGATCGGACAGGGGGACACCGGGGAGCTGTTTTTT.

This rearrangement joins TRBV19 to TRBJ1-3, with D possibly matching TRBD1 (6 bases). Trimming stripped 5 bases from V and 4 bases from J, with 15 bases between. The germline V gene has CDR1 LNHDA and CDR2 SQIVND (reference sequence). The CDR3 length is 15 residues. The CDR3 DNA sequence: TGTGCCAGTAGTCCGGGACATAGCGGAGGAAACACCATATATTTT. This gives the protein CASSPGHSGGNTIYF.

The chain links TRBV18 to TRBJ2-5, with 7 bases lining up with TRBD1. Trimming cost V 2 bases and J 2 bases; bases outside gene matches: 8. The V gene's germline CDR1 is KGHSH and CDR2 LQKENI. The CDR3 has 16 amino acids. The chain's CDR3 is CASSPGPTGAQETQYF. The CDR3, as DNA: TGTGCCAGCTCACCAGGTCCCACAGGGGCTCAAGAGACCCAGTACTTC. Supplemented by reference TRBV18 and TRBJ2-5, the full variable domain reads NAGVMQNPRHLVRRRGQEARLRCSPMKGHSHVYWYRQLPEEGLKFMVYLQKENIIDESGMPKERFSAEFPKEGPSILRIQQVVRGDSAAYFCASSPGPTGAQETQYFGPGTRLLVL.

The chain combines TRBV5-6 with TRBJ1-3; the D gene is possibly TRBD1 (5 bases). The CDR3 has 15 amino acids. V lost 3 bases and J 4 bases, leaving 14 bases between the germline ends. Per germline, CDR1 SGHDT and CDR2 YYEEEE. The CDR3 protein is CASSWGAGKGNTIYF. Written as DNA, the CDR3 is TGTGCCAGCAGCTGGGGAGCAGGGAAAGGAAACACCATATATTTT.

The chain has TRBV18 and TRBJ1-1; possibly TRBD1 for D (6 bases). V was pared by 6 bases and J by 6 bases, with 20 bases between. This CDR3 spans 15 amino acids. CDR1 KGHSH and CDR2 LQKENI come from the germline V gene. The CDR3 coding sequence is TGTGCCAGCTCCCGAGCCCAGGGGCCGGGCGCTGAAGCTTTCTTT. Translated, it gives CASSRAQGPGAEAFF.

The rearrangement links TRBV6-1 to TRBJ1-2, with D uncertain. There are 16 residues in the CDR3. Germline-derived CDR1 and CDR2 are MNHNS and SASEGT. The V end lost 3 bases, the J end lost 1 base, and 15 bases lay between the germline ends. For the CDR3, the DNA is TGTGCCAGCAGTGACCCTCGGGAGGATTTTAACTATGGCTACACCTTC. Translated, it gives CASSDPREDFNYGYTF.

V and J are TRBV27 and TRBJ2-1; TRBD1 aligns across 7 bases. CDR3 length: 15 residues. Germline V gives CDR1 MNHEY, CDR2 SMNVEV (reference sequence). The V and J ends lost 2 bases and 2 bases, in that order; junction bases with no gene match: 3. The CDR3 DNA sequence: TGTGCCAGCAGTTTACGGGACAGACCCTACAATGAGCAGTTCTTC. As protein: CASSLRDRPYNEQFF.

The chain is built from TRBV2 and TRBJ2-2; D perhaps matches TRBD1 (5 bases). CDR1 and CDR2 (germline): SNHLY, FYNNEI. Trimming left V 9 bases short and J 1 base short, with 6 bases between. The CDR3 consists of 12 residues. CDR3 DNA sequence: TGTGCCAGTACAGGGAACACCGGGGAGCTGTTTTTT. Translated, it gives CASTGNTGELFF.

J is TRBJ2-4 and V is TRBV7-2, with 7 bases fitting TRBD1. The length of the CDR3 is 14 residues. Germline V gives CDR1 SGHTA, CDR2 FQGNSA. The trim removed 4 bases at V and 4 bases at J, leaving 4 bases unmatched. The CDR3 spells CASSSDREKNIQYF. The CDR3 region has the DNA TGTGCCAGCAGCTCCGACAGGGAAAAAAACATTCAGTACTTC.

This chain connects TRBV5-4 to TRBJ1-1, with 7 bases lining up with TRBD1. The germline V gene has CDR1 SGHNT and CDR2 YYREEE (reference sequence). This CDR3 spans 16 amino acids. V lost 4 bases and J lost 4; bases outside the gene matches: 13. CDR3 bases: TGTGCCAGCAGCCCAACTCGACAGGGTCTGGCCACTGAAGCTTTCTTT. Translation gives CASSPTRQGLATEAFF.

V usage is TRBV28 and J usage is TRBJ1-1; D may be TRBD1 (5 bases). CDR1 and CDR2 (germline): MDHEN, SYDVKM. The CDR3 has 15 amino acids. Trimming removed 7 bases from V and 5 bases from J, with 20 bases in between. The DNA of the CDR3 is TGTGCCAGCACGCCCCTCGCGCAGGGAAGAACTGAAGCTTTCTTT. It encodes CASTPLAQGRTEAFF. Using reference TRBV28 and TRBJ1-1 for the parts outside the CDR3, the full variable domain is DVKVTQSSRYLVKRTGEKVFLECVQDMDHENMFWYRQDPGLGLRLIYFSYDVKMKEKGDIPEGYSVSREKKERFSLILESASTNQTSMYLCASTPLAQGRTEAFFGQGTRLTVV.

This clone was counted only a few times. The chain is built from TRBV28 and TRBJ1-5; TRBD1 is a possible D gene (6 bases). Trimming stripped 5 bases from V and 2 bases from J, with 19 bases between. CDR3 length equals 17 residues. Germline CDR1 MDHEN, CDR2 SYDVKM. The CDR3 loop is CASSTIGQGLGNQPQHF. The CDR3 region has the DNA TGTGCCAGCAGTACTATTGGGCAGGGGTTGGGCAATCAGCCCCAGCATTTT.

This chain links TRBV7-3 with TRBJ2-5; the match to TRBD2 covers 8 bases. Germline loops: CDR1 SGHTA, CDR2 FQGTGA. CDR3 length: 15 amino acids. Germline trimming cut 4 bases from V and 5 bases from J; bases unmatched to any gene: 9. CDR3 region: CASSSNGGAYETQYF. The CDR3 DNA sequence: TGTGCCAGCAGCTCCAACGGGGGGGCGTACGAGACCCAGTACTTC.